Following are 20 T cell receptor beta chains from one sample sequenced in a study of T-cell reconstitution after alpha-beta-depleted transplantation in children. Library preparation (for TCRbeta) was performed with unique molecular identifiers. TCRdb reanalysed the PCR reads using MiXCR and keeps one entry per CDR3 protein. The data show around 300,000 distinct CDR3 sequences, around 25% seen once. Sequences were derived from PBMCs, mostly from graft donor cells, sampled 180 days after TCRalphabeta/CD19-depleted stem cell transplant. These receptors originate from a male patient aged 10 to 17 who had a stem cell transplant for acute lymphoblastic leukemia, so the T cells may come from the graft donor.

The rearrangement links TRBV10-3 to TRBJ2-3; D remains ambiguous. Germline V gene sequence: CDR1 ENHRY, CDR2 SYGVKD. This CDR3 contains 14 residues. V lost 2 bases, J lost 6 bases, and 12 bases lay in between. The CDR3, as DNA: TGTGCCATCAGTGAGGGCCTGAGGAAGGATACGCAGTATTTT. This translates into CAISEGLRKDTQYF.

The V and J genes are TRBV29-1 and TRBJ2-3; 9 bases map to TRBD1. V dropped 3 bases and J dropped 0; count of bases not matched to a gene: 7. Germline-derived CDR1 and CDR2 are SQVTM and ANQGSEA. The CDR3 is made up of 16 amino acids. The CDR3 sequence is CSVESTGGYSTDTQYF. Written as DNA, the CDR3 is TGCAGCGTTGAGAGTACAGGGGGCTATAGCACAGATACGCAGTATTTT.

The sample holds a few counts of this clonotype. The chain carries TRBV20-1 and TRBJ2-3; 10 bases are a match to TRBD2. The V and J ends lost 5 bases and 5 bases, in that order; junction bases with no gene match: 10. This CDR3 is built from 15 residues. Germline assignment: CDR1 DFQATT and CDR2 SNEGSKA (reference sequence). As DNA, the CDR3 is TGCAGTGCTGACGAGCGGGAGGGCGGGGTAGATACGCAGTATTTT. Its protein product is CSADEREGGVDTQYF.

J is TRBJ1-4 and V is TRBV10-3, with D perhaps matching TRBD1 (6 bases). The CDR3 runs 14 residues. V lost 6 bases and J lost 4, with 12 bases in between. Germline V gives CDR1 ENHRY, CDR2 SYGVKD. CDR3 loop: CAISTGLLNEKLFF. Here the CDR3 DNA reads TGTGCCATCAGCACAGGGCTTCTTAATGAAAAACTGTTTTTT.

The V call is TRBV18, the J call TRBJ2-7; 7 bases are shared with TRBD2. The CDR3 spans 15 residues. V shed 0 bases and J 2 bases; nucleotides not matched to a gene: 4. The germline V gene has CDR1 KGHSH and CDR2 LQKENI. In nucleotides, the CDR3 is TGTGCCAGCTCACCACCCCCTAGCGGAGCCTACGAGCAGTACTTC. This encodes CASSPPPSGAYEQYF.

In its sample, this clonotype was seen many times. This sequence joins TRBV5-1 and TRBJ2-2; D gene ambiguous. The CDR3 covers 13 residues. Trimming stripped 3 bases from V and 6 bases from J, with 9 bases between. The germline CDR1 and CDR2 sequences are SGHRS and YFSETQ. The CDR3 spells CASSWTGPGELFF. DNA for the CDR3: TGCGCCAGCAGCTGGACGGGTCCCGGGGAGCTGTTTTTT.

This clonotype was seen only a few times. The chain joins TRBV12-3 or TRBV12-4 to TRBJ1-1; tentatively, D is TRBD1 (6 bases). Trimming left V 5 bases short and J 7 bases short, with 17 bases between. The CDR3 sequence is 14 residues long. CDR3 region: CASSTRQAVFEAFF. The CDR3 DNA reads as TGTGCCAGCAGTACTCGACAGGCAGTGTTTGAAGCTTTCTTT.

The V gene is TRBV3-1, the J gene TRBJ2-1; D possibly matches TRBD1 or TRBD2 (7 bases each). Trimming left V 0 bases short and J 4 bases short, with 28 bases between. This CDR3 comprises 21 residues. Per germline, CDR1 LGHDT and CDR2 YNNKEL (reference sequence). CDR3 loop: CASSQDGSGLAVRGGYNEQFF. CDR3 DNA sequence: TGTGCCAGCAGCCAAGACGGCTCCGGGTTAGCGGTCAGGGGGGGGTACAATGAGCAGTTCTTC.

V is TRBV5-1 and J is TRBJ2-3; a possible D gene is TRBD2 (5 bases). The ends were cut back, 1 base at V and 3 bases at J, with 18 bases in the middle. CDR3 size: 17 residues. The germline V gene has CDR1 SGHRS and CDR2 YFSETQ. The CDR3 nucleotides are TGCGCCAGCAGCTTGAAAGCGTGGCAGGAGGTTACAGATACGCAGTATTTT. It specifies CASSLKAWQEVTDTQYF.

The chain couples TRBV18 to TRBJ1-3; TRBD1 aligns across 8 bases. CDR3 size: 17 residues. V was clipped by 1 base and J by 2 bases; unmatched bases: 7. Germline loops: CDR1 KGHSH, CDR2 LQKENI. In nucleotides, the CDR3 is TGTGCCAGCTCACCACGGGGACAGGTTCTCGCTGGAAACACCATATATTTT. This encodes CASSPRGQVLAGNTIYF.

Only a few counts were recorded for this clonotype. The gene calls are TRBV27 and TRBJ1-5; D gene uncertain. Germline V gene data show CDR1 as MNHEY and CDR2 as SMNVEV (reference sequence). The CDR3 sequence is 13 residues long. The ends were cut back, 7 bases at V and 8 bases at J, with 15 bases in the middle. CDR3 sequence reads: CASKESVEEPQHF. CDR3 DNA: TGTGCCAGCAAGGAGTCAGTGGAGGAGCCCCAGCATTTT.

The genes are TRBV15 and TRBJ2-5; D may correspond to TRBD1 or TRBD2 (6 bases each). V was clipped by 1 base and J by 5 bases, with 20 bases between them. This CDR3 spans 17 amino acids. Germline V gene sequence: CDR1 LNHNV, CDR2 YYDKDF (reference sequence). In DNA form, the CDR3 reads TGTGCCACCAGCAGAGGTGATAACAGGGAGGCAGGGGAGACCCAGTACTTC. The encoded protein is CATSRGDNREAGETQYF. Full variable domain (missing parts from reference TRBV15 and TRBJ2-5): DAMVIQNPRYQVTQFGKPVTLSCSQTLNHNVMYWYQQKSSQAPKLLFHYYDKDFNNEADTPDNFQSRRPNTSFCFLDIRSPGLGDTAMYLCATSRGDNREAGETQYFGPGTRLLVL.

Many counts were recorded for this clonotype. The rearrangement uses TRBV7-3 and TRBJ2-1, with 12 bases fitting TRBD2. The V segment lost 2 bases and the J segment 4 bases; nucleotides outside the gene matches: 0. CDR1 and CDR2 from the germline V gene are SGHTA and FQGTGA. This CDR3 has 15 amino acids. The CDR3 is CASSLLAGGYNEQFF. In DNA, the CDR3 is TGTGCCAGCAGCTTACTAGCGGGAGGGTACAATGAGCAGTTCTTC.

This rearrangement joins TRBV29-1 to TRBJ2-5, with 9 bases identical to TRBD1. The ends lost 4 bases at V and 6 bases at J; junction bases unmatched: 3. Germline V gives CDR1 SQVTM, CDR2 ANQGSEA. The CDR3 runs 12 residues. CDR3 sequence: CSVVNRGQTQYF. As DNA, the CDR3 is TGCAGCGTTGTAAACAGGGGGCAGACCCAGTACTTC.

The chain recombines TRBV19 with TRBJ2-1; tentatively, D is TRBD1 or TRBD2 (6 bases each). Germline loops: CDR1 LNHDA, CDR2 SQIVND (reference sequence). V lost 1 base and J 8 bases, leaving 9 bases between the germline ends. This CDR3 region has 13 residues. CDR3 sequence: CASSIARGDEQFF. DNA for the CDR3: TGTGCCAGTAGTATAGCTAGGGGGGATGAGCAGTTCTTC.

J is TRBJ2-7 and V is TRBV4-2, with D perhaps TRBD2 (6 bases). Germline V lookup: CDR1 LGHNA, CDR2 YNFKEQ. The CDR3 contains 13 residues. V was clipped by 4 bases and J by 7 bases, with 14 bases between them. The CDR3 spells CASSLGTAREQYF. The CDR3 DNA is TGTGCCAGCAGCCTGGGGACTGCCAGGGAGCAGTACTTC.

The V and J genes are TRBV20-1 and TRBJ2-5; no firm D call. The V gene lost 0 bases and the J gene lost 5 bases, with 16 bases spanning the gap. There are 15 residues in the CDR3. Germline CDR1 is DFQATT and CDR2 is SNEGSKA (reference sequence). CDR3 amino acids: CSARDPAIRKETQYF. Here the CDR3 DNA reads TGCAGTGCTAGAGATCCAGCTATCCGGAAGGAGACCCAGTACTTC.

This clonotype appeared a few times. This chain connects TRBV5-1 to TRBJ1-3; 7 nucleotides agree with TRBD1. This CDR3 has 18 residues. The germline gives CDR1 SGHRS, CDR2 YFSETQ. V lost 0 bases and J lost 2; bases outside the gene matches: 11. CDR3: CASSLEGGLPGAGNTIYF. CDR3 nucleotide sequence: TGCGCCAGCAGCTTGGAAGGGGGCCTTCCTGGGGCTGGAAACACCATATATTTT.

The rearrangement joins TRBV7-8 to TRBJ2-7; D is unresolved. Trimming removed 3 bases from V and 2 bases from J, with 11 bases in between. Looked up from germline, CDR1 is SGHVS and CDR2 is FQNEAQ. This CDR3 is built from 14 residues. This chain's CDR3 is CASSFSTPAYEQYF. CDR3 DNA sequence: TGTGCCAGCAGCTTCTCGACCCCGGCCTACGAGCAGTACTTC.

The chain links TRBV5-1 to TRBJ2-7; 10 bases are a match to TRBD2. This CDR3 is built from 16 residues. V gave up 4 bases and J gave up 2 bases; unmatched junction bases: 9. Germline V gene data show CDR1 as SGHRS and CDR2 as YFSETQ. This CDR3 reads CASSQPGTSATYEQYF. The CDR3, as DNA: TGCGCCAGCAGCCAACCTGGGACTAGCGCGACCTACGAGCAGTACTTC.